The 10 T cell receptor beta chains below were found in one sample sequenced in a study of shared clonotypes between healthy human individuals. TCRdb keeps only in-frame clones here, not all; method: immunoSEQ multiplex PCR. This table holds about 2 million clones, roughly 94% found once. Sequencing input: naive CD4+ T cells sorted from blood. Noted subset: CD45RA+ positively selected. The receptors stem from a man aged 18-30 years in good health.

Only one count was recorded for this clone. V and J are TRBV6-5 and TRBJ2-5, with D perhaps given as TRBD1 or TRBD2 (6 bases each). The V and J ends lost 11 bases and 2 bases respectively, with 21 bases between them. CDR1 and CDR2 from the germline V gene are MNHEY and SVGAGI. CDR3 size: 15 residues. This chain's CDR3 is CASQGWQGRQETQYF. In nucleotides, the CDR3 is TGTGCCTCCCAGGGGTGGCAGGGGAGGCAAGAGACCCAGTACTTC.

With regard to this clone: The same CDR3 also results from other DNA sequences found in this sample. The chain has TRBV2 and TRBJ1-3; D uncertain. V lost 2 bases, J lost 1 base, and 6 bases lay in between. The CDR3 spans 14 residues. Germline-derived CDR1 and CDR2 are SNHLY and FYNNEI. The CDR3 sequence: CASSESRSGNTIYF. The CDR3 DNA reads as TGTGCCAGCAGTGAAAGTAGATCTGGAAACACCATATATTTT.

The V call is TRBV4-1, the J call TRBJ1-5, with no clear D. The CDR3 runs to 17 residues. Germline V gene data show CDR1 as MGHRA and CDR2 as YSYEKL. Trimming pared 4 bases from V and 0 bases from J, leaving 16 bases between. CDR3 sequence: CASSPYANGVSNQPQHF. DNA for the CDR3: TGCGCCAGCAGCCCCTATGCGAATGGGGTTAGCAATCAGCCCCAGCATTTT.

This clone was seen once. The V gene is TRBV11-2, the J gene TRBJ1-2; D unresolved. The ends were cut back, 3 bases at V and 0 bases at J, with 8 bases in the middle. The V gene's germline CDR1 is SGHAT and CDR2 FQNNGV. The CDR3 length is 14 residues. This chain's CDR3 is CASSLSGANYGYTF. CDR3 in DNA: TGTGCCAGCAGCTTGTCGGGAGCTAACTATGGCTACACCTTC.

The chain has TRBV6-5 and TRBJ2-7, with a weak D call TRBD2 (7 bases). Germline V lookup: CDR1 MNHEY, CDR2 SVGAGI. The CDR3 extends over 14 amino acids. V lost 8 bases and J 5 bases, leaving 19 bases between the germline ends. The CDR3, as DNA: TGTGCCAGCCGCCGTGACGGGGGGCTGGACGAGCAGTACTTC. Translating gives CASRRDGGLDEQYF.

The rearrangement uses TRBV28 and TRBJ1-2; TRBD1 matches 9 bases. V shed 2 bases, J shed 6 bases, and the junction held 1 base outside the gene matches. Per the germline V gene, CDR1 is MDHEN and CDR2 is SYDVKM. The CDR3 consists of 13 residues. The CDR3 loop reads CASSLDRGDGYTF. The CDR3, as DNA: TGTGCCAGCAGTTTAGACAGGGGGGATGGCTACACCTTC.

J is TRBJ1-6 and V is TRBV11-2; 9 nucleotides line up with TRBD1. Germline trimming cut 7 bases from V and 7 bases from J; bases unmatched to any gene: 17. This CDR3 has 18 amino acids. CDR1 is SGHAT and CDR2 is FQNNGV in the germline V gene. The CDR3 loop is CASKRSWDRVTLNSPLHF. CDR3 in DNA: TGTGCCAGCAAACGTAGCTGGGACAGGGTAACCCTGAATTCACCCCTCCACTTT.

This clone showed up just once. The chain links TRBV4-3 to TRBJ2-5; tentatively, D is TRBD1 (5 bases). CDR1 is LGHNA, CDR2 YSLEER, per germline. Trimming took off 0 bases at V and 4 bases at J, with 15 bases between the two ends. The CDR3 runs to 16 residues. DNA of the CDR3: TGCGCCAGCAGCCAAGAATTTGGGCAGGGCGTAGAGACCCAGTACTTC. Protein: CASSQEFGQGVETQYF.

V usage is TRBV10-3 and J usage is TRBJ2-7; 8 bases are shared with TRBD1. Trimming took 0 bases from V and 5 from J; bases not matched to a gene: 3. CDR1 is ENHRY and CDR2 is SYGVKD in the germline V gene. This CDR3 spans 14 amino acids. As DNA, the CDR3 is TGTGCCATCAGTGAGTCGACAGGGGAGGACGAGCAGTACTTC. Amino acids: CAISESTGEDEQYF.

With respect to this clone: This specimen includes other DNA sequences encoding the same CDR3. J is TRBJ2-7 and V is TRBV6-5; D remains ambiguous. The germline V and J ends were trimmed by 9 bases and 0 bases, with 9 bases remaining between them. The length of the CDR3 is 12 residues. Germline CDR1 reads MNHEY; CDR2 reads SVGAGI. The CDR3 bases are TGTGCCAGTTCAAGGAGCTCCTACGAGCAGTACTTC. Its protein product is CASSRSSYEQYF.